The source of this T cell receptor (beta chain) is a study of blood T cell repertoires in COVID-19 (TCRdb year 2020). Looking at the study overall: Samples covering the acute and convalescent phases of COVID-19 were provided by collaborators in the United States, Italy and Spain. The samples were drawn from the first 160 participants of the ongoing ImmuneRACE study and from 950 to 1,500 subjects provided by 6 global collaborators. The material from the prospective study consisted of cDNA or gDNA derived from T cells, B-cell-depleted T cells, or PBMCs. The repertoires were released in a freely available public database intended as a resource for research on the immune response to SARS-CoV-2. Where available, HLA class I and class II types were taken from metadata supplied by the sample provider and were not determined by assay-based typing. A de-identified subject ID, COVID-19 status, age in years and sex were almost always included in the sample metadata. The dataset comprised deeply sampled blood TCRbeta repertoires from subjects exposed to, actively infected with, or recovered from COVID-19.

In the prospective study, participants were about 18 to 95 years old, resided in under 30 geographic areas of the United States, and were enrolled through a virtual design. To assign participants to cohorts, the prospective study relied on clinical history that participants themselves reported in a screening survey and a study questionnaire. Recovered participants in ImmuneRACE Cohort 3 were defined by two consecutive negative NP/OP PCR tests, clearance by a healthcare professional, or resolution of symptoms. In the prospective study, mobile phlebotomists collected whole blood, serum and a nasopharyngeal or oropharyngeal swab from each participant. Participants in the prospective study had the option to provide additional blood draws and questionnaires over an approximately 2-month period. Before DNA extraction, blood samples from the prospective study were shipped at room temperature or frozen.

Clipping removes 5 bases from V and 7 bases from J, with 5 as the unmatched junction base count. Taken from the germline V gene, the CDR1 and CDR2 loops are SGHTA and FQGNSA. Spanning cysteine to phenylalanine, the CDR3 consists of 14 amino acids. The CDR3 DNA has 42 bases and is translated from base 1. TCRbeta CDR3 regions were amplified from genomic DNA using the immunoSEQ Assay, a bias-controlled multiplex PCR. In the original analysis: Nucleated cell counts per sample were estimated from amplification of reference gene primers within the assay. To quantify the absolute abundance of each unique TCRbeta CDR3 rearrangement, sequence reads were collapsed and filtered. Productive Simpson clonality was computed per sample as the square root of Simpson's diversity index over productive rearrangements. TCRdb mirrors the immuneACCESS table, restricted to in-frame sequences. Some clones are absent from its copies; in checked studies, under half trace to an unresolved V gene, and the reason for the others is unknown. V and J calls and clone size are copied from that table; D and trimming were computed from the DNA. This sample has a few hundred thousand clones in its table, and roughly 85% of those were observed once. About 6.1% of the sample is taken by the ten largest.

Paper-wide results and their limitations: Clinical and demographic metadata were provided uncurated, with the amount varying by source and participant.

To note about this clone: No cognate antigen has been identified for it. Base quality data are lacking; no much larger clone is found one base away.

This TCR was sampled from a woman aged 40 to 55 who had recovered from COVID-19. This chain joins TRBV7-2 to TRBJ1-5; the junction holds 10 bases that match TRBD1. Material for sequencing was PBMCs or T cells enriched from blood (not recorded which). The sequenced DNA: TGTGCCAGCAGCCCAGGACAGGGGGTACAGCCCCAGCATTTT. Its amino acids are CASSPGQGVQPQHF. The full variable domain, with segments outside the CDR3 supplied by the reference TRBV7-2 and TRBJ1-5 proteins, appears as GAGVSQSPSNKVTEKGKDVELRCDPISGHTALYWYRQSLGQGLEFLIYFQGNSAPDKSGLPSDRFSAERTGGSVSTLTIQRTQQEDSAVYLCASSPGQGVQPQHFGDGTRLSIL.